This T cell receptor (beta chain) was documented in a study of T-cell reconstitution after alpha-beta-depleted transplantation in children. Preparation of the TCRbeta library was carried out with unique molecular identifiers. MiXCR, applied by TCRdb to the PCR reads, yields one record per CDR3 protein. The sample consists of around 380,000 distinct CDR3 sequences, under 13% of them appearing once. At least ten counts were recorded for this clonotype. Deletions cut 7 bases from V and 3 bases from J, with 9 bases between. Per the germline V gene, CDR1 is SQVTM and CDR2 is ANQGSEA. The CDR3 consists of 12 residues.

The gene calls are TRBV29-1 and TRBJ2-2; D perhaps matches TRBD2 (5 bases). This receptor was taken from a human donor who donated a stem cell graft to a child with acute myeloid leukemia. The input for sequencing was PBMCs from the stem cell graft donor, taken from the stem cell graft. This CDR3 is CSGERDTGELFF. In DNA form, the CDR3 reads TGCAGCGGGGAGAGGGACACCGGGGAGCTGTTTTTT.